The 18 T cell receptor beta chains below all came from one sample that was sequenced in a study of blood T cell repertoires in COVID-19. The table came from immunoSEQ multiplex PCR; TCRdb's copy has only in-frame clones and leaves some out. The data show 200,000 to 250,000 clones, about 88% seen once. Sequencing used peripheral blood. These receptors were obtained from a woman aged 45 to 65 with COVID-19, enrolled during active disease.

The V and J genes are TRBV14 and TRBJ1-2, with D unresolved. Germline V gives CDR1 SGHDN, CDR2 FVKESK. The CDR3 length is 13 residues. The V end lost 4 bases, the J end lost 5 bases, and 11 bases lay between the germline ends. In DNA form, the CDR3 reads TGTGCCAGCAGCCTAGCGTCGGAATATGGCTACACCTTC. This codes for CASSLASEYGYTF.

The chain employs TRBV5-5 and TRBJ2-1, with D tentatively TRBD1 (5 bases). The germline V gene encodes CDR1 SGHKS and CDR2 YYEKEE (reference sequence). This CDR3 contains 16 residues. V lost 3 bases and J 2 bases, leaving 15 bases between the germline ends. The CDR3 DNA reads TGTGCCAGCAGCTCGGACACGACCGGCACCTACAATGAGCAGTTCTTC. It is translated as CASSSDTTGTYNEQFF.

This clone was seen only a few times. J is TRBJ2-5 and V is TRBV10-1, with 7 nucleotides matching TRBD1. Per the germline V gene, CDR1 is WNHNN and CDR2 is SYGVQD (reference sequence). The CDR3 totals 17 residues. Trimming cost V 0 bases and J 5 bases; bases outside gene matches: 12. CDR3 nucleotide sequence: TGCGCCAGCAGTGAGTCGGCCTATCGACAGGGACGGGAGACCCAGTACTTC. As protein: CASSESAYRQGRETQYF.

The rearrangement links TRBV11-3 to TRBJ2-1; 10 nucleotides agree with TRBD2. The CDR3 contains 14 residues. CDR1 and CDR2 from the germline V gene are SGHNT and YENEEA. Losses at the gene ends were 3 bases for V and 9 bases for J; bases not matched to a gene: 5. This chain's CDR3 is CASSLTSGFGEQFF. CDR3 in DNA: TGTGCCAGCAGCTTGACTAGCGGGTTTGGTGAGCAGTTCTTC.

The rearrangement joins TRBV10-2 to TRBJ1-1, with TRBD1 matching over 10 bases. Germline lookup yields CDR1 WSHSY and CDR2 SAAADI. The CDR3 is made up of 15 amino acids. Unmatched junction bases numbered 4, after V lost 2 bases and J lost 4 bases. The CDR3 here is CASSEPWTGGTEAFF. DNA of the CDR3: TGCGCCAGCAGTGAGCCGTGGACAGGGGGCACTGAAGCTTTCTTT.

This clone was seen a handful of times. The chain recombines TRBV5-1 with TRBJ2-1; TRBD2 matches at 12 bases. V was clipped by 4 bases and J by 7 bases; unmatched bases: 12. CDR1 and CDR2 from the germline V gene are SGHRS and YFSETQ. The CDR3 is 17 amino acids. CDR3: CASSRPSTSGGGNEQFF. DNA of the CDR3: TGCGCCAGCAGCCGTCCCTCGACTAGCGGGGGAGGAAATGAGCAGTTCTTC.

The rearrangement links TRBV15 to TRBJ2-6; D remains ambiguous. This CDR3 contains 13 residues. Germline lookup yields CDR1 LNHNV and CDR2 YYDKDF (reference sequence). The germline V and J ends were trimmed by 4 bases and 1 base, with 2 bases remaining between them. In DNA form, the CDR3 reads TGTGCCACCAGCACTTCTGGGGCCAACGTCCTGACTTTC. This gives the protein CATSTSGANVLTF.

This chain links TRBV2 with TRBJ2-4, with TRBD2 as a possible D gene (5 bases). V lost 2 bases, J lost 3 bases, and 14 bases lay in between. The CDR3 has 16 residues. Germline CDR1 is SNHLY and CDR2 is FYNNEI. As DNA, the CDR3 is TGTGCCAGCAGTGAATTGAGAGGGCGAAACAAAAACATTCAGTACTTC. The encoded protein is CASSELRGRNKNIQYF.

The V and J genes are TRBV13 and TRBJ1-1; 8 nucleotides match TRBD1. Looked up from germline, CDR1 is PRHDT and CDR2 is FYEKMQ (reference sequence). The CDR3 totals 14 residues. Trimming at V came to 4 bases and at J to 5 bases, leaving 6 bases not matched to a gene. The CDR3 DNA sequence: TGTGCCAGCAGCTCAGGGGGCATCGAGACTGAAGCTTTCTTT. Protein sequence: CASSSGGIETEAFF.

The chain couples TRBV28 to TRBJ1-5, with D tentatively TRBD1 (6 bases). V shed 5 bases and J shed 2 bases, with 13 bases lying between them. Germline CDR1 MDHEN, CDR2 SYDVKM. This CDR3 has 15 amino acids. The CDR3 region is CASSIQGMGNQPQHF. The CDR3 DNA sequence: TGTGCCAGCAGTATTCAGGGGATGGGCAATCAGCCCCAGCATTTT. The full variable domain, rest sourced from reference TRBV28 and TRBJ1-5, is DVKVTQSSRYLVKRTGEKVFLECVQDMDHENMFWYRQDPGLGLRLIYFSYDVKMKEKGDIPEGYSVSREKKERFSLILESASTNQTSMYLCASSIQGMGNQPQHFGDGTRLSIL.

The rearrangement links TRBV12-5 to TRBJ2-1; 8 bases agree with TRBD1. Germline values: CDR1 LGHNT, CDR2 FRNRAP. This CDR3 has 17 amino acids. The CDR3 nucleotides read TGTGCCGTGAAAGCGACTACCGGGACAGGCCTATACAATGAGCAGTTCTTC. Amino acids: CAVKATTGTGLYNEQFF.

This chain uses TRBV5-6 with TRBJ2-5, with 8 bases matching TRBD1. Germline CDR1 and CDR2: SGHDT and YYEEEE. V lost 4 bases to trimming and J lost 4 bases; unmatched junction nucleotides: 9. The CDR3 extends over 15 amino acids. The CDR3 DNA reads as TGTGCCAGCAGCCTCATACAGGGGGATATAGAGACCCAGTACTTC. Its translation is CASSLIQGDIETQYF.

The chain combines TRBV27 with TRBJ2-1; 7 bases match TRBD1. V was pared by 8 bases and J by 4 bases, with 11 bases of the junction left unmatched. This CDR3 contains 15 residues. CDR1 MNHEY and CDR2 SMNVEV come from the germline V gene (reference sequence). CDR3 loop: CASLGLRQGYNEQFF. In DNA, the CDR3 is TGTGCCAGCCTGGGGCTCCGACAGGGATACAATGAGCAGTTCTTC.

This chain joins TRBV19 and TRBJ1-1; 9 bases fit TRBD1. The length of the CDR3 is 13 residues. Per the germline V gene, CDR1 is LNHDA and CDR2 is SQIVND (reference sequence). V lost 7 bases, J lost 5 bases, and 5 bases stayed unmatched. The DNA of the CDR3 is TGTGCCAGTAACAGGGGGCGAGGAACTGAAGCTTTCTTT. Protein sequence: CASNRGRGTEAFF.

This chain joins TRBV19 and TRBJ1-1; tentatively, D is TRBD1 (5 bases). The CDR3 is 15 amino acids. Per the germline V gene, CDR1 is LNHDA and CDR2 is SQIVND (reference sequence). Trimming left V 0 bases short and J 4 bases short, with 12 bases between. CDR3 amino acids: CASSIDPQGATEAFF. The CDR3 nucleotides are TGTGCCAGTAGTATAGATCCTCAGGGTGCCACTGAAGCTTTCTTT.

The J gene is TRBJ1-1, the V gene TRBV13; 8 positions agree with TRBD1. Per the germline V gene, CDR1 is PRHDT and CDR2 is FYEKMQ (reference sequence). This CDR3 has 14 amino acids. With 4 bases clipped from V and 4 bases from J, the junction kept 5 bases outside the gene matches. The CDR3: CASSSRGRTTEAFF. The DNA for the CDR3 is TGTGCCAGCAGCTCCAGGGGGCGGACCACTGAAGCTTTCTTT.

The genes are TRBV6-2 or TRBV6-3 and TRBJ1-5; unclear D gene. V dropped 5 bases and J dropped 4 bases, with 9 bases sitting between them. Germline values: CDR1 MNHEY, CDR2 SVGEGT. The CDR3 has 13 amino acids. The CDR3 reads CASSQQRNQPQHF. CDR3 sequence (DNA): TGTGCCAGCAGTCAACAGAGAAATCAGCCCCAGCATTTT.

The rearrangement uses TRBV14 and TRBJ1-1, with D perhaps matching TRBD1 (6 bases). CDR1 SGHDN and CDR2 FVKESK come from the germline V gene. Trimming left V 4 bases short and J 4 bases short, with 13 bases between. This CDR3 region has 14 residues. Here the CDR3 reads CASSPGGRRTEAFF. As DNA, the CDR3 is TGTGCCAGCAGCCCTGGGGGCAGGCGCACTGAAGCTTTCTTT.